The clone carrying this T cell receptor beta chain has just a few counts. Antigen: not known. The sample originates from a study of shared clonotypes between healthy human individuals. Study results and caveats: What naive subsets generally showed was a larger estimated richness than memory subsets showed.

Authors' processing steps: Filtering differed since immunoSEQ provided only junctions, with no quality scores. The assay was immunoSEQ multiplex PCR, and TCRdb's table has in-frame clones only and misses some. V, J and clone size derive from that table, while D and trimming were established from the DNA sequence. The table shows 650,000 to 700,000 clones, with roughly 88% occurring only once. There are 15 residues in the CDR3. From germline, CDR1 is MGHRA and CDR2 YSYEKL. Trimming removed 2 bases at V and 1 base at J, with 11 bases between. This clonotype was obtained from a man younger than 35 in good health. Some clones in this sample may be carry-over from other donors' samples. Sequenced input: memory CD8+ T cells from PBMCs. Sample subset: CD45RO+ cells pooled with CCR7-negative TemRA cells. The J gene is TRBJ1-1, the V gene TRBV4-1; maybe TRBD1 (6 bases). The CDR3: CASSQLIQGNTEAFF. CDR3 sequence (DNA): TGCGCCAGCAGCCAACTGATACAGGGGAACACTGAAGCTTTCTTT.